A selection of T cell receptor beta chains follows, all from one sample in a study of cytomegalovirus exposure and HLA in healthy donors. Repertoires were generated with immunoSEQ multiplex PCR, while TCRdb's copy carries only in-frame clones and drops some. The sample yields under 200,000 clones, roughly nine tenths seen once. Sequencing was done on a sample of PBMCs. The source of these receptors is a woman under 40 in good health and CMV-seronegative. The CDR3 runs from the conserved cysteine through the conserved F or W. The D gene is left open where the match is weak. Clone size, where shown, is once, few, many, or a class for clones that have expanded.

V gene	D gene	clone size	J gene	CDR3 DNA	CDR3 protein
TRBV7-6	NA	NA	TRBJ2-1	TGTGCCAGCAGCCTCGGTAGGGCGGGCAACTCCTACAATGAGCAGTTCTTC	CASSLGRAGNSYNEQFF
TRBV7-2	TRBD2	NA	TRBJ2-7	TGTGCCACCTCTACTAGCGGATCTTTCTACGAGCAGTACTTC	CATSTSGSFYEQYF
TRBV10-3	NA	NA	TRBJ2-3	TGTGCCATTGGGCCAGCCGGAGATACGCAGTATTTT	CAIGPAGDTQYF
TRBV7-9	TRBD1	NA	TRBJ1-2	TGTGCCAGCAGCTTGGGACAGGCCCCAGACTATGGCTACACCTTC	CASSLGQAPDYGYTF
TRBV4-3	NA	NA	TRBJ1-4	TGCGCCAGCAGCCAAGATCAGGGAGAAAAACTGTTTTTT	CASSQDQGEKLFF
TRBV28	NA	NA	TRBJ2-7	TGTGCCAGCAGTTTCCCGGGGAGCTCCTACGAGCAGTACTTC	CASSFPGSSYEQYF
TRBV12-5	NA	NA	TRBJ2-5	TGTGCTAGTGGATCAGCCGACGGAGAGACCCAGTACTTC	CASGSADGETQYF
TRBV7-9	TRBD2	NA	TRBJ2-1	TGTGCCAGCAGCCATACTAGCGAAGGGGATGAGCAGTTCTTC	CASSHTSEGDEQFF
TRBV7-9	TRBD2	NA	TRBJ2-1	TGTGCCAGCAGCTTAGTAGGCCTAGCGGCTCACAATGAGCAGTTCTTC	CASSLVGLAAHNEQFF
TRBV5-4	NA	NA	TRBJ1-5	TGTGCCAGCAGCTTGGACAGGTCGAGCAATCAGCCCCAGCATTTT	CASSLDRSSNQPQHF
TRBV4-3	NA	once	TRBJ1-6	TGCGCCAGCAGCCAAGAAGAGGGATCGGGATATTCACCCCTCCACTTT	CASSQEEGSGYSPLHF
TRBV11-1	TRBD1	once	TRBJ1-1	TGTGCCAGCAGCTTCTTAGCGACAGGGGGACATACTGAAGCTTTCTTT	CASSFLATGGHTEAFF
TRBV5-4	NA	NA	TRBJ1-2	TGTGCCAGCAGCGCCGGAGTTGGGGGGGCGCAGGTCGGTGGCTACACCTTC	CASSAGVGGAQVGGYTF
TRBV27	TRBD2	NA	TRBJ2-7	TGTGCCAGCAGTCCATCGGCGGGACTAGCGGCCTACGAGCAGTACTTC	CASSPSAGLAAYEQYF
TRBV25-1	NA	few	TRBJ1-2	TGTGCCAGCAGTGGGGCTCACCCCAGTGGCTACACCTTC	CASSGAHPSGYTF
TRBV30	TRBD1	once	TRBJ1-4	TGTGCCTGGAGTTGGGGGACAGGAGTTGGGAAACTGTTTTTT	CAWSWGTGVGKLFF
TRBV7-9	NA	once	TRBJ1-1	TGTGCCAGCAGCTTCAATATGAACACTGAGGCTTTCTTT	CASSFNMNTEAFF
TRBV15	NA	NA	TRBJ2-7	TGTGCCACCAGCACCTTCTACGAGCAGTACTTC	CATSTFYEQYF
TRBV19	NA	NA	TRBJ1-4	TGTGCCAGTAGTTCCGTAAGGAGGGATACAACTAATGAAAAACTGTTTTTT	CASSSVRRDTTNEKLFF
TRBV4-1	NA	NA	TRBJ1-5	TGCGCCAGCAGCCAAGAGCTGAGCAATCAGCCCCAGCATTTT	CASSQELSNQPQHF
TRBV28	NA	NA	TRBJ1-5	TGTGCCAGCAGTTTTGGGAGCCAGCCCCAGCATTTT	CASSFGSQPQHF
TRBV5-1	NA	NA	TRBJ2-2	TGCGCCAGCAGCTTAGCGGCGGGGAGTTCCGGGGAGCTGTTTTTT	CASSLAAGSSGELFF
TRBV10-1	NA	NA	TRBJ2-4	TGCGCCAGCAGTGCTAGACGGGGACGCACCAAAAACATTCAGTACTTC	CASSARRGRTKNIQYF
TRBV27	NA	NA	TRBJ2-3	TGTGCCAGCAGTTCCTTCGGGGGCCGCACAGATACGCAGTATTTT	CASSSFGGRTDTQYF
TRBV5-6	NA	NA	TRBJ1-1	TGTGCCAGCACCGGGGGGACGGGGGCATTGAACACTGAAGCTTTCTTT	CASTGGTGALNTEAFF
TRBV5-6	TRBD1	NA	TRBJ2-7	TGTGCCAGCAGCCGGACAGGGAAACCCTACGAGCAGTACTTC	CASSRTGKPYEQYF